The 19 T cell receptor beta chains below come from one sample, sequenced in a study of CD8+CD57+ T cells in acquired aplastic anemia. Patients included in sequencing had previously demonstrated CD8+CD57+ cell expansion by flow cytometry. The use of genomic DNA as template underpinned the TCR beta VDJ and CDR3 profiling. TCRdb processed the reads anew with MiXCR; each CDR3 protein has one entry. The repertoire includes around 160,000 distinct CDR3 sequences, 40% to 55% of them detected once, and about 2.6% sits in the top ten. The sequenced material came from sorted CD4+, CD8+, or CD8+CD57+ T cells (not recorded which) from PBMCs. These receptors were obtained from a human donor with aplastic anemia.

This clonotype appeared many times. V and J are TRBV7-9 and TRBJ2-5; D ambiguous. The CDR3 consists of 14 residues. Germline CDR1 is SEHNR and CDR2 is FQNEAQ (reference sequence). Trimming cost V 6 bases and J 0 bases, with 11 bases left between them. In DNA form, the CDR3 reads TGTGCCAGCAGTTGGGCCATGTACCAAGAGACCCAGTACTTC. Its protein is CASSWAMYQETQYF.

Concerning this clonotype: The germline gene is not matched at one end of the junction; a read error may be the cause. The chain couples TRBV11-3 to TRBJ2-2; tentative D call: TRBD2 (6 bases). Germline V gives CDR1 SGHNT, CDR2 YENEEA. The CDR3 is 14 residues long. The CDR3 nucleotides read TGTGCCAGCAGCTCTAGTGGTACTCCCGGGGGGCTGTTTTTT. This encodes CASSSSGTPGGLFF.

This rearrangement joins TRBV24-1 to TRBJ2-1; D perhaps matches TRBD1 (5 bases). The V end lost 0 bases, the J end lost 12 bases, and 8 bases lay between the germline ends. Germline-derived CDR1 and CDR2 are KGHDR and SFDVKD. The CDR3 is made up of 12 amino acids. The CDR3 here is CATSDLGRAQFF. In DNA form, the CDR3 reads TGTGCCACCAGTGATTTGGGCAGGGCGCAGTTCTTC.

A single count supports this clonotype. V is TRBV7-6 and J is TRBJ1-6; 8 bases match TRBD1. The V segment lost 1 base and the J segment 7 bases; nucleotides outside the gene matches: 3. Germline V gene data show CDR1 as SGHVS and CDR2 as FNYEAQ. The CDR3 is 15 residues long. This CDR3 is CASSLGQGANSPLHF. For the CDR3, the DNA is TGTGCCAGCAGCTTAGGGCAGGGGGCCAATTCACCCCTCCACTTT.

The rearrangement links TRBV28 to TRBJ1-5; possible D gene TRBD1, 5 bases. This CDR3 comprises 16 residues. Germline-derived CDR1 and CDR2 are MDHEN and SYDVKM. V was cut by 4 bases and J by 4 bases, with 17 bases left in between. CDR3 sequence reads: CASSSPRDSFNQPQHF. The CDR3 DNA sequence: TGTGCCAGCAGTTCCCCACGTGACAGTTTTAATCAGCCCCAGCATTTT.

The V and J genes are TRBV10-3 and TRBJ1-3, with D possibly TRBD1 on 6 matching bases. The V gene's germline CDR1 is ENHRY and CDR2 SYGVKD. The CDR3 is 15 amino acids. The V and J ends lost 0 bases and 2 bases respectively, with 8 bases between them. For the CDR3, the DNA is TGTGCCATCAGTGAGTCAACAGGGACTGGAAACACCATATATTTT. Translated, it gives CAISESTGTGNTIYF.

In its sample, this clonotype was seen many times. DNA of the CDR3: TGTGCCAGCAGCACGACTAGCGGGCCCTACGAGCAGTACTTC. Protein product: CASSTTSGPYEQYF. The V gene is TRBV7-9, the J gene TRBJ2-7; TRBD2 matches 10 bases. The CDR3 sequence is 14 residues long. The ends lost 5 bases at V and 2 bases at J; junction bases unmatched: 3. Looked up from germline, CDR1 is SEHNR and CDR2 is FQNEAQ (reference sequence).

V usage is TRBV10-3 and J usage is TRBJ1-1, with D perhaps TRBD1 (5 bases). Trimming pared 2 bases from V and 0 bases from J, leaving 7 bases between. Germline CDR1 ENHRY, CDR2 SYGVKD. The CDR3 sequence is 14 residues long. The CDR3 is CAISEGGMNTEAFF. CDR3 DNA: TGTGCCATCAGTGAGGGGGGGATGAACACTGAAGCTTTCTTT.

Ten or more counts support this clonotype. The chain combines TRBV9 with TRBJ1-4; D is possibly TRBD1 (5 bases). Deletions cut 4 bases from V and 8 bases from J, with 21 bases between. The V gene's germline CDR1 is SGDLS and CDR2 YYNGEE. This CDR3 spans 16 amino acids. The CDR3 region has the DNA TGTGCCAGCAGCCCAGGCGGCGGGGACCCTGGGGAAAAACTGTTTTTT. This sequence encodes CASSPGGGDPGEKLFF.

The J gene is TRBJ2-4, the V gene TRBV24-1, with 10 bases matching TRBD2. Germline V CDR1 and CDR2: KGHDR, SFDVKD. This CDR3 comprises 15 residues. J gave up 8 bases and V 7 bases, and 10 bases lay outside the gene matches. In DNA form, the CDR3 reads TGTGCCACCAGCGCAGCGGGAGGGCCGCCGGACATTCAGTACTTC. Its protein product is CATSAAGGPPDIQYF.

The count of this clonotype is one. A much larger clone differs from this one at a single base, so this may be a read error. The rearrangement uses TRBV20-1 and TRBJ1-1; 8 nucleotides match TRBD1. The CDR3 has 14 amino acids. From germline, CDR1 is DFQATT and CDR2 SNEGSKA (reference sequence). Trimming removed 5 bases from V and 10 bases from J; junction bases left unmatched: 15. The CDR3 nucleotides are TGCAGTGCTGGTGGACAGGGCGCCTTTAATAGAGCTTTCTTT. As protein: CSAGGQGAFNRAFF.

This clonotype appeared many times. A read error may produce the germline difference seen at one junction end. The J gene is TRBJ2-5, the V gene TRBV20-1; no clear D gene. Germline loops: CDR1 DFQATT, CDR2 SNEGSKA (reference sequence). The CDR3 is made up of 12 amino acids. In nucleotides, the CDR3 is TGCAGTGCTAGGGACGATCAAGAGTCCCAGTACTTC. Translation: CSARDDQESQYF.

This clonotype was recorded once. J is TRBJ2-7 and V is TRBV5-5; D perhaps matches TRBD2 (5 bases). In germline, CDR1 is SGHKS, CDR2 YYEKEE (reference sequence). The germline V and J ends were trimmed by 3 bases and 0 bases, with 13 bases remaining between them. There are 15 residues in the CDR3. DNA of the CDR3: TGTGCCAGCAGCTCCGTCGAGGAGGCCTCCTACGAGCAGTACTTC. Residues: CASSSVEEASYEQYF.

Remarks on this clonotype: The junction differs from germline at one of its ends, possibly a read error. The J gene is TRBJ2-3, the V gene TRBV15, with a possible D match to TRBD2 (7 bases). The CDR3 has 15 residues. Germline V CDR1 and CDR2: LNHNV, YYDKDF (reference sequence). The CDR3 reads CATSLGGAGTDTQFF. CDR3 nucleotides: TGTGCCACCAGCTTGGGGGGGGCCGGCACAGATACGCAGTTTTTT.

This clonotype was recorded at least ten times. The chain joins TRBV11-3 to TRBJ2-7; a weak D match, TRBD1 (6 bases). Trimming cost V 6 bases and J 1 base, with 13 bases left between them. CDR1 and CDR2 (germline): SGHNT, YENEEA. This CDR3 spans 14 amino acids. The CDR3 bases are TGTGCCAGCAGTTACTCCGGACAGTCCTACGAGCAGTACTTC. It translates to CASSYSGQSYEQYF.

The chain recombines TRBV27 with TRBJ2-5, with 15 bases matching TRBD2. The CDR3 consists of 19 residues. Germline assignment: CDR1 MNHEY and CDR2 SMNVEV (reference sequence). Trimming removed 3 bases from V and 4 bases from J; junction bases left unmatched: 12. The CDR3 nucleotides read TGTGCCAGCAGTTTTTTGGGACTAGCGGGAGGTGATGCGGGAGAGACCCAGTACTTC. It codes for CASSFLGLAGGDAGETQYF.

In the case of this clonotype: The CDR3 does not close with the conserved phenylalanine or tryptophan, likely indicating a read error. This sequence joins TRBV20-1 and TRBJ1-1; D is possibly TRBD1 (6 bases). CDR3 length: 13 residues. V was cut by 4 bases and J by 1 base, with 10 bases left in between. Germline V CDR1 and CDR2: DFQATT, SNEGSKA (reference sequence). The CDR3 region is CSAKRGSNTEAFS. Here the CDR3 DNA reads TGCAGTGCTAAGAGGGGGTCGAACACTGAAGCTTTCTCT.

A few counts support this clonotype. The chain recombines TRBV2 with TRBJ1-6, with TRBD1 identical over 8 bases. Germline CDR1 SNHLY, CDR2 FYNNEI. This CDR3 is 15 amino acids long. V was clipped by 1 base and J by 7 bases; unmatched bases: 3. In DNA form, the CDR3 reads TGTGCCAGCAGTGAAGAGGGACAGGAGAATTCACCCCTCCACTTT. Translation gives CASSEEGQENSPLHF. The full variable domain, with the rest looked up from reference TRBV2 and TRBJ1-6, is EPEVTQTPSHQVTQMGQEVILRCVPISNHLYFYWYRQILGQKVEFLVSFYNNEISEKSEIFDDQFSVERPDGSNFTLKIRSTKLEDSAMYFCASSEEGQENSPLHFGNGTRLTVT.

The V call is TRBV7-3, the J call TRBJ1-2; the D gene is possibly TRBD1 (6 bases). Germline CDR1 is SGHTA and CDR2 is FQGTGA. The CDR3 sequence is 12 residues long. Trimming took 3 bases from V and 9 from J, leaving 11 bases between them. The CDR3 is CASSFTGTRYTF. CDR3 sequence (DNA): TGTGCCAGCAGCTTCACAGGGACCCGCTACACCTTC.